A single sample gave rise to the 4 T cell receptor beta chains below, sequenced in a study of T cells in Graves' hyperthyroidism and ophthalmopathy. TCR beta CDR3 region amplification was performed from RNA transcripts. HTBI primers were the set used in a first-round RT-PCR of the TCR CDR3. In TCRdb, the multiplex PCR reads were re-called with MiXCR into one record per CDR3 protein. The repertoire holds around 600,000 distinct CDR3 sequences, with approximately 15% as singletons. Sequencing was done on a sample of blood. Receptor source: a woman aged 25 to 39 with Graves' hyperthyroidism.

This clonotype showed up many times. The V gene is TRBV11-2, the J gene TRBJ2-7; D is perhaps TRBD2 (5 bases). In germline, CDR1 is SGHAT, CDR2 FQNNGV. The CDR3 runs to 15 residues. V lost 4 bases and J 0 bases, leaving 13 bases between the germline ends. The CDR3 protein is CASSSEASISYEQYF. The CDR3 DNA reads as TGTGCCAGCAGCTCGGAAGCTAGCATCTCCTACGAGCAGTACTTC.

With respect to this clonotype: This clone may be a read error of a much larger clone one base away. The J gene is TRBJ2-2, the V gene TRBV12-5, with D possibly TRBD2 on 5 matching bases. The CDR3 consists of 12 residues. CDR1 and CDR2 from the germline V gene are LGHNT and FRNRAP. CDR3 in DNA: TGTGCTAGTGGTCCGAATTCCGGGGAGCTGCTTTTT. This encodes CASGPNSGELLF.

This clonotype has ten or more counts. The chain employs TRBV29-1 and TRBJ1-5; D not certain. CDR1 and CDR2 from the germline V gene are SQVTM and ANQGSEA. Trimming stripped 5 bases from V and 0 bases from J, with 5 bases between. CDR3 size: 12 residues. CDR3 sequence (DNA): TGCAGCGTTAAGTATAGCAATCAGCCCCAGCATTTT. As protein: CSVKYSNQPQHF.

This clonotype was seen a handful of times. This chain's CDR3 is CASSLRAGLAKNIQYF. Written as DNA, the CDR3 is TGCGCCAGCAGCTTGAGGGCGGGACTAGCCAAAAACATTCAGTACTTC. This rearrangement joins TRBV5-1 to TRBJ2-4, with a possible D match to TRBD2 (6 bases). The CDR3 sequence is 16 residues long. Germline values: CDR1 SGHRS, CDR2 YFSETQ. Trimming pared 1 base from V and 0 bases from J, leaving 11 bases between.